These 20 T cell receptor beta chains originate from one sample sequenced in a study of blood T cell repertoires in COVID-19. Assay: immunoSEQ multiplex PCR; the TCRdb copy retains only in-frame clones and omits some. This table has about 110,000 clones, 65% to 90% appearing once. The source material was peripheral blood. All receptors derive from an older woman with acute or convalescent COVID-19.

This chain uses TRBV5-4 with TRBJ1-3; 9 bases line up with TRBD1. From germline, CDR1 is SGHNT and CDR2 YYREEE (reference sequence). The CDR3 runs 16 residues. After removal of 3 bases from V and 2 bases from J, the junction contained 6 bases not matched to a gene. CDR3 nucleotide sequence: TGTGCCAGCAGCTGGGACAGGGTTGTGGCTGGAAACACCATATATTTT. Protein sequence: CASSWDRVVAGNTIYF.

V and J are TRBV30 and TRBJ1-1, with TRBD1 matching 7 bases. The CDR3 runs to 13 residues. With 8 bases clipped from V and 6 bases from J, the junction kept 12 bases outside the gene matches. Germline V lookup: CDR1 GTSNPN, CDR2 SVGIG (reference sequence). CDR3 loop: CAGYRGAYPEAFF. CDR3 in DNA: TGTGCCGGTTACAGGGGCGCGTACCCTGAAGCTTTCTTT.

This chain joins TRBV28 and TRBJ1-3; no definite D call. Trimming removed 5 bases at V and 2 bases at J, with 10 bases between. Germline lookup yields CDR1 MDHEN and CDR2 SYDVKM. The CDR3 totals 14 residues. CDR3 sequence reads: CASSTRTAGNTIYF. The CDR3 DNA reads TGTGCCAGCAGTACCCGAACGGCTGGAAACACCATATATTTT.

The chain links TRBV12-5 to TRBJ1-5, with D possibly TRBD1 on 5 matching bases. The CDR3 covers 11 residues. Germline CDR1 and CDR2: LGHNT and FRNRAP. V was trimmed by 5 bases and J by 9 bases, leaving 8 bases between them. Here the CDR3 DNA reads TGTGCTAGTGGTCCCCAGGGGCCCCAGCATTTT. Translation gives CASGPQGPQHF. Together with reference TRBV12-5 and TRBJ1-5, the CDR3 gives the full variable domain: DARVTQTPRHKVTEMGQEVTMRCQPILGHNTVFWYRQTMMQGLELLAYFRNRAPLDDSGMPKDRFSAEMPDATLATLKIQPSEPRDSAVYFCASGPQGPQHFGDGTRLSIL.

This chain joins TRBV7-9 and TRBJ1-2; D remains unclear. Germline assignment: CDR1 SEHNR and CDR2 FQNEAQ (reference sequence). Trimming left V 0 bases short and J 2 bases short, with 10 bases between. The CDR3 loop spans 15 amino acids. The CDR3 DNA is TGTGCCAGCAGCTTAGCGTCAGGCGGGAACTATGGCTACACCTTC. It translates to CASSLASGGNYGYTF.

This clone was observed a few times. CDR3 in amino acids: CASSRQGGEAFF. The DNA for the CDR3 is TGTGCCAGCTCACGGCAGGGCGGTGAAGCTTTCTTT. The chain couples TRBV18 to TRBJ1-1; perhaps TRBD1 as D (5 bases). The V gene lost 4 bases and the J gene lost 7 bases, with 10 bases spanning the gap. This CDR3 is 12 amino acids long. Per germline, CDR1 KGHSH and CDR2 LQKENI.

This chain links TRBV28 with TRBJ2-2; D is unresolved. Germline V gene sequence: CDR1 MDHEN, CDR2 SYDVKM. This CDR3 contains 13 residues. Trimming cost V 4 bases and J 1 base, with 4 bases left between them. The CDR3 region has the DNA TGTGCCAGCAGTTCAGGGAACACCGGGGAGCTGTTTTTT. This translates into CASSSGNTGELFF.

The rearrangement joins TRBV12-5 to TRBJ2-3; 7 bases fit TRBD2. V dropped 3 bases and J dropped 2; count of bases not matched to a gene: 8. This CDR3 is built from 16 residues. CDR1 and CDR2 from the germline V gene are LGHNT and FRNRAP. CDR3 sequence reads: CASGFRSGVFTDTQYF. The DNA of the CDR3 is TGTGCTAGTGGTTTCCGAAGCGGGGTGTTCACAGATACGCAGTATTTT.

The CDR3 DNA reads TGTGCCAGCAGCCAAACAGGGGGTCAGATAAATGAGCAGTTCTTC. Translation gives CASSQTGGQINEQFF. The V call is TRBV5-4, the J call TRBJ2-1, with 8 bases fitting TRBD1. The CDR3 runs to 15 residues. V lost 4 bases, J lost 7 bases, and 10 bases stayed unmatched. Per the germline V gene, CDR1 is SGHNT and CDR2 is YYREEE (reference sequence).

The V and J genes are TRBV7-2 and TRBJ2-5; D call uncertain. Germline values: CDR1 SGHTA, CDR2 FQGNSA. The CDR3 extends over 13 amino acids. The ends were cut back, 1 base at V and 4 bases at J, with 7 bases in the middle. The CDR3: CASSLGLLETQYF. The CDR3, as DNA: TGTGCCAGCAGCTTAGGACTCTTAGAGACCCAGTACTTC.

This clone came up once. The V and J genes are TRBV5-1 and TRBJ1-1; 8 bases agree with TRBD1. Germline-derived CDR1 and CDR2 are SGHRS and YFSETQ. After removal of 4 bases from V and 3 bases from J, the junction contained 2 bases not matched to a gene. The CDR3 has 13 amino acids. The CDR3 spells CASSVDRDTEAFF. For the CDR3, the DNA is TGCGCCAGCAGCGTGGACAGGGACACTGAAGCTTTCTTT. Variable domain in full (rest from reference TRBV5-1 and TRBJ1-1): KAGVTQTPRYLIKTRGQQVTLSCSPISGHRSVSWYQQTPGQGLQFLFEYFSETQRNKGNFPGRFSGRQFSNSRSEMNVSTLELGDSALYLCASSVDRDTEAFFGQGTRLTVV.

This sequence joins TRBV28 and TRBJ1-5; no definite D call. The CDR3 length is 14 residues. V was cut by 3 bases and J by 8 bases, with 14 bases left in between. Germline lookup yields CDR1 MDHEN and CDR2 SYDVKM. The CDR3 loop reads CASSLAGYREPQHF. The CDR3 DNA sequence: TGTGCCAGCAGTTTGGCGGGTTATAGGGAGCCCCAGCATTTT.

The rearrangement links TRBV6-5 to TRBJ1-4, with a tentative D call TRBD1 (6 bases). The CDR3 totals 15 residues. V shed 0 bases and J shed 11 bases, with 16 bases lying between them. Germline lookup yields CDR1 MNHEY and CDR2 SVGAGI. The CDR3 loop is CASSYSSQGRGKLFF. The CDR3 region has the DNA TGTGCCAGCAGTTACTCGAGTCAGGGGCGAGGTAAACTGTTTTTT.

The chain joins TRBV18 to TRBJ1-5; TRBD1 aligns across 7 bases. V shed 1 base, J shed 7 bases, and the junction held 4 bases outside the gene matches. The CDR3 contains 14 residues. Germline loops: CDR1 KGHSH, CDR2 LQKENI. CDR3 nucleotide sequence: TGTGCCAGCTCACCACAGGGGGCTAAACAGCCCCAGCATTTT. Amino acids: CASSPQGAKQPQHF.

This chain joins TRBV30 and TRBJ1-5; TRBD1 is a possible D gene (5 bases). The CDR3 length is 14 residues. Trimming stripped 1 base from V and 6 bases from J, with 13 bases between. Germline values: CDR1 GTSNPN, CDR2 SVGIG (reference sequence). CDR3 in DNA: TGTGCCTGGAGTGGCGGACAACTCCGTCAGCCCCAGCATTTT. Protein sequence: CAWSGGQLRQPQHF.

Only a few counts were recorded for this clone. This rearrangement joins TRBV14 to TRBJ1-4; D gene uncertain. CDR1 and CDR2 from the germline V gene are SGHDN and FVKESK. The V end lost 1 base, the J end lost 7 bases, and 7 bases lay between the germline ends. The CDR3 totals 13 residues. The CDR3 nucleotides are TGTGCCAGCAGCCAAGTAGTTGCTGAAAAACTGTTTTTT. Translating gives CASSQVVAEKLFF.

The sample holds one count of this clone. The genes are TRBV7-3 and TRBJ2-1; 7 bases align to TRBD1. The CDR3 sequence is 15 residues long. Germline CDR1 SGHTA, CDR2 FQGTGA. After removal of 5 bases from V and 0 bases from J, the junction contained 4 bases not matched to a gene. The CDR3 nucleotides are TGTGCCAGCAGCCCTACAGGGGACTCCTACAATGAGCAGTTCTTC. Amino acid sequence: CASSPTGDSYNEQFF.

This chain joins TRBV19 and TRBJ2-5, with TRBD1 matching over 8 bases. There are 16 residues in the CDR3. Per the germline V gene, CDR1 is LNHDA and CDR2 is SQIVND (reference sequence). The trim removed 9 bases at V and 9 bases at J, leaving 21 bases unmatched. The CDR3 nucleotides read TGTGCCAGCTGGGGGGCAGGGGGCAGGGCCTTCGCGGCCCAGTACTTC. Its protein product is CASWGAGGRAFAAQYF. Combining the CDR3 with reference TRBV19 and TRBJ2-5 gives the whole variable domain DGGITQSPKYLFRKEGQNVTLSCEQNLNHDAMYWYRQDPGQGLRLIYYSQIVNDFQKGDIAEGYSVSREKKESFPLTVTSAQKNPTAFYLCASWGAGGRAFAAQYFGPGTRLLVL.

DNA of the CDR3: TGTGCCAGCAGCTTGGGAGCGGGGGGGCCTGATGAGCAGTTCTTC. This translates into CASSLGAGGPDEQFF. The chain has TRBV5-6 and TRBJ2-1; 10 bases map to TRBD2. The germline gives CDR1 SGHDT, CDR2 YYEEEE. The ends lost 0 bases at V and 8 bases at J; junction bases unmatched: 5. The CDR3 runs 15 residues.

CDR3 amino acids: CSVEVAGTGHETQYF. The CDR3 DNA sequence: TGCAGCGTTGAAGTCGCCGGGACAGGGCATGAGACCCAGTACTTC. The chain recombines TRBV29-1 with TRBJ2-5; 9 nucleotides line up with TRBD1. Trimming took 1 base from V and 5 from J; bases not matched to a gene: 8. From germline, CDR1 is SQVTM and CDR2 ANQGSEA. The CDR3 totals 15 residues.